This T cell receptor (beta chain) originates from a study of blood T cell repertoires in COVID-19. Study summary: COVID-19 samples, acute and convalescent, were from the United States, Italy and Spain.

Study processing details: Amplification of reference gene primers provided the estimated nucleated cell counts. Using immunoSEQ multiplex PCR, the repertoire was profiled, and TCRdb retains in-frame clones only, with some absent. D and trimming come from the DNA, and the V and J calls and clone size come from that table. The data show some 140,000 clones, around four fifths seen once. V was pared by 0 bases and J by 6 bases, with 6 bases between. CDR3 length equals 13 residues. Germline V gene data show CDR1 as MNHEY and CDR2 as SVGAGI. Those who participated ranged in age from roughly 18 to 89 years and resided in about two dozen US areas. Each participant's cohort was designated according to participant-reported clinical history.

Sequencing was performed on PBMCs or T cells enriched from blood (not recorded which). This chain uses TRBV6-5 with TRBJ1-5, with a tentative D call TRBD1 (5 bases). This receptor was obtained from a man in his thirties or forties who had recovered from COVID-19. This CDR3 reads CASSYSGVQPQHF. DNA for the CDR3: TGTGCCAGCAGTTACTCAGGGGTTCAGCCCCAGCATTTT.